A single sample is the source of the 27 T cell receptor beta chains below, sequenced in a study of human T cells and chemical hapten exposure. TCRdb recomputed calls from the RACE reads with MiXCR, one row per CDR3 protein. The repertoire consists of around 77,000 distinct CDR3 sequences, with roughly 9.2% occurring once and the leading ten covering 3.3%. The time point denotes: patch test 1, 2 weeks after DPC sensitization. Treatment described: therapeutic diphenylcyclopropenone sensitization with weekly scalp DPC. The sample in question was whole blood, obtained in connection with sensitization to the hapten diphenylcyclopropenone (DPC). The origin of the receptors is a woman in her thirties or forties with alopecia areata. Some clones in this sample may be carry-over from other donors' samples.

This clonotype was picked up one time. This may stem from a read error, because a much larger clone lies one nucleotide away. The rearrangement uses TRBV19 and TRBJ2-7; D is undetermined. The V end was cut by 2 bases, the J end by 6 bases, with 14 bases between. This CDR3 region has 14 residues. From germline, CDR1 is LNHDA and CDR2 SQIVND (reference sequence). This CDR3 is CASSIREQTCEQYF. As DNA, the CDR3 is TGTGCCAGTAGTATAAGGGAACAGACCTGCGAGCAGTACTTC.

This clonotype came up many times. This chain links TRBV5-1 with TRBJ1-6, with 11 bases lining up with TRBD1. The CDR3 length is 18 residues. Germline trimming cut 4 bases from V and 8 bases from J; bases unmatched to any gene: 14. The germline CDR1 and CDR2 sequences are SGHRS and YFSETQ. The CDR3 region is CASSPRTGGLNAHSPLHF. In nucleotides, the CDR3 is TGCGCCAGCAGCCCCCGGACAGGGGGCCTAAATGCCCATTCACCCCTCCACTTT.

This clonotype was observed many times. This rearrangement joins TRBV3-1 to TRBJ2-2; the D gene is possibly TRBD2 (6 bases). V was clipped by 4 bases and J by 5 bases, with 20 bases between them. CDR1 is LGHDT, CDR2 YNNKEL, per germline (reference sequence). CDR3 size: 17 residues. The CDR3 spells CASSPDGASAGTGELFF. CDR3 DNA sequence: TGTGCCAGCAGCCCCGACGGAGCCAGCGCGGGAACCGGGGAGCTGTTTTTT. Using reference TRBV3-1 and TRBJ2-2 for the parts outside the CDR3, the full variable domain is DTAVSQTPKYLVTQMGNDKSIKCEQNLGHDTMYWYKQDSKKFLKIMFSYNNKELIINETVPNRFSPKSPDKAHLNLHINSLELGDSAVYFCASSPDGASAGTGELFFGEGSRLTVL.

This clonotype was seen many times. V usage is TRBV2 and J usage is TRBJ2-7, with 8 positions matching TRBD2. This CDR3 has 15 amino acids. After removal of 3 bases from V and 3 bases from J, the junction contained 7 bases not matched to a gene. In germline, CDR1 is SNHLY, CDR2 FYNNEI. CDR3 nucleotide sequence: TGTGCCAGCAGTGACGAGATTAGCGGGATCTACGAGCAGTACTTC. Its translation is CASSDEISGIYEQYF.

In its sample, this clonotype was seen a few times. V and J are TRBV4-3 and TRBJ2-2, with 10 bases fitting TRBD1. The V and J ends lost 5 bases and 4 bases, in that order; junction bases with no gene match: 4. This CDR3 has 15 amino acids. Germline V gene sequence: CDR1 LGHNA, CDR2 YSLEER. The CDR3 DNA follows: TGCGCCAGCAGCTCCGACAGGGGGCTCACCGGGGAGCTGTTTTTT. This codes for CASSSDRGLTGELFF.

The V gene is TRBV11-2, the J gene TRBJ1-1; D gene uncertain. The V end lost 5 bases, the J end lost 7 bases, and 11 bases lay between the germline ends. Germline CDR1 reads SGHAT; CDR2 reads FQNNGV. The CDR3 contains 12 residues. The CDR3 sequence: CASSPGPLEAFF. The CDR3 DNA follows: TGTGCCAGCAGCCCGGGCCCCCTTGAAGCTTTCTTT.

The chain uses TRBV19 and TRBJ2-2; D uncertain. Trimming took off 4 bases at V and 7 bases at J, with 10 bases between the two ends. Germline CDR1 LNHDA, CDR2 SQIVND (reference sequence). The CDR3 totals 13 residues. CDR3 residues: CASSRLTRGELFF. The CDR3 nucleotides are TGTGCCAGTAGTAGACTGACCCGCGGGGAGCTGTTTTTT.

In this sample, this clonotype turned up many times. V usage is TRBV20-1 and J usage is TRBJ1-5; tentative D call: TRBD1 (5 bases). Looked up from germline, CDR1 is DFQATT and CDR2 is SNEGSKA (reference sequence). The CDR3 loop spans 12 amino acids. V lost 3 bases to trimming and J lost 11 bases, with 14 bases between them. The CDR3 DNA follows: TGCAGTGCTAGGGACATGGGCCTGACCCAGCATTTT. Its translation is CSARDMGLTQHF.

This clonotype came up many times. This chain uses TRBV24-1 with TRBJ1-5; 8 bases line up with TRBD1. CDR3 size: 16 residues. The germline CDR1 and CDR2 sequences are KGHDR and SFDVKD. V shed 3 bases and J 2 bases; nucleotides not matched to a gene: 5. The CDR3 is CATSDGGGQGNQPQHF. DNA for the CDR3: TGTGCCACCAGTGATGGGGGGGGACAGGGCAATCAGCCCCAGCATTTT.

This clonotype was counted only a few times. This rearrangement joins TRBV5-1 to TRBJ1-1; D gene ambiguous. Per the germline V gene, CDR1 is SGHRS and CDR2 is YFSETQ. V dropped 4 bases and J dropped 1 base, with 8 bases sitting between them. This CDR3 region has 13 residues. CDR3 sequence: CASSGRANTEAFF. The CDR3 DNA sequence: TGCGCCAGCAGCGGGAGGGCGAACACTGAAGCTTTCTTT.

This clonotype has just a few counts. The chain joins TRBV20-1 to TRBJ2-1; 12 nucleotides line up with TRBD1. The CDR3 is 17 amino acids. Trimming took 6 bases from V and 3 from J; bases not matched to a gene: 12. Looked up from germline, CDR1 is DFQATT and CDR2 is SNEGSKA (reference sequence). The CDR3 loop reads CSADGPGTGGVYNEQFF. CDR3 nucleotide sequence: TGCAGTGCCGATGGTCCTGGGACAGGGGGCGTCTACAATGAGCAGTTCTTC.

This clonotype was counted many times. The CDR3 DNA reads TGCGCCAGCAGCCAGCCGGGGCCGGGACAGGGATCTTACGAGCAGTACTTC. It is translated as CASSQPGPGQGSYEQYF. This chain uses TRBV4-1 with TRBJ2-7; 9 bases match TRBD1. The CDR3 runs 17 residues. CDR1 and CDR2 from the germline V gene are MGHRA and YSYEKL. The junction had 13 bases not matched to a gene; V was cut back by 3 bases and J by 4 bases.

This clonotype was found a few times. A read error may account for a junction end that differs from germline. The rearrangement joins TRBV15 to TRBJ2-1; D is possibly TRBD2 (5 bases). CDR3 length: 15 amino acids. Looked up from germline, CDR1 is LNHNV and CDR2 is YYDKDF (reference sequence). CDR3 loop: CAISRGLVSYNEQFF. The CDR3 bases are TGTGCCATCAGCAGAGGGCTGGTCTCCTACAATGAGCAGTTCTTC.

This clonotype has a single count. This sequence joins TRBV28 and TRBJ1-3; D gene uncertain. The CDR3 runs 12 residues. In germline, CDR1 is MDHEN, CDR2 SYDVKM. V shed 2 bases and J shed 11 bases, with 10 bases lying between them. The CDR3 reads CASSLNDRPIYF. The CDR3 nucleotides read TGTGCCAGCAGTTTAAACGACCGGCCCATATATTTT.

This clonotype was picked up a small number of times. The chain recombines TRBV20-1 with TRBJ1-3; 7 nucleotides agree with TRBD1. The CDR3 loop spans 13 amino acids. The trim removed 5 bases at V and 4 bases at J, leaving 5 bases unmatched. Germline CDR1 reads DFQATT; CDR2 reads SNEGSKA (reference sequence). The CDR3 DNA sequence: TGCAGTGCTGGGACAGAGGCAGGAAACACCATATATTTT. Its protein is CSAGTEAGNTIYF.

This clonotype was seen at least ten times. The chain is built from TRBV3-1 and TRBJ1-2, with 11 bases that match TRBD1. This CDR3 is built from 15 residues. V was clipped by 1 base and J by 4 bases; unmatched bases: 2. CDR1 and CDR2 from the germline V gene are LGHDT and YNNKEL (reference sequence). The CDR3 sequence is CASSQAGQGVYGYTF. The CDR3, as DNA: TGTGCCAGCAGCCAAGCGGGACAGGGGGTCTATGGCTACACCTTC.

This clonotype turned up a few times. The chain has TRBV11-2 and TRBJ1-1; 7 bases are shared with TRBD1. Germline V CDR1 and CDR2: SGHAT, FQNNGV. This CDR3 has 14 amino acids. V gave up 2 bases and J gave up 5 bases; unmatched junction bases: 5. In DNA, the CDR3 is TGTGCCAGCAGCTTATCGCAGGGGGGGACTGAAGCTTTCTTT. Translating it yields CASSLSQGGTEAFF.

The V call is TRBV9, the J call TRBJ2-1; D might be TRBD2 (5 bases). V was clipped by 4 bases and J by 10 bases, with 18 bases between them. Germline CDR1 reads SGDLS; CDR2 reads YYNGEE. This CDR3 comprises 14 residues. CDR3 DNA sequence: TGTGCCAGCAGCCGGGAACCTCTGGTCCCAGAGCAGTTCTTC. Translated: CASSREPLVPEQFF. The variable domain in full, with the rest retrieved from reference TRBV9 and TRBJ2-1, is DSGVTQTPKHLITATGQRVTLRCSPRSGDLSVYWYQQSLDQGLQFLIQYYNGEERAKGNILERFSAQQFPDLHSELNLSSLELGDSALYFCASSREPLVPEQFFGPGTRLTVL.

This clonotype occurred a few times. This chain joins TRBV7-2 and TRBJ2-5; D ambiguous. The V gene's germline CDR1 is SGHTA and CDR2 FQGNSA. There are 13 residues in the CDR3. Between the trimmed V and J ends, which lost 2 bases and 3 bases, there was a span of 7 bases. The CDR3 sequence is CASSLLHEETQYF. DNA of the CDR3: TGTGCCAGCAGCTTACTTCACGAAGAGACCCAGTACTTC. Using reference TRBV7-2 and TRBJ2-5 for the parts outside the CDR3, the full variable domain is GAGVSQSPSNKVTEKGKDVELRCDPISGHTALYWYRQSLGQGLEFLIYFQGNSAPDKSGLPSDRFSAERTGGSVSTLTIQRTQQEDSAVYLCASSLLHEETQYFGPGTRLLVL.

This clonotype was counted at least ten times. The gene calls are TRBV4-1 and TRBJ2-1, with D tentatively TRBD1 (5 bases). The V end lost 2 bases, the J end lost 7 bases, and 12 bases lay between the germline ends. Germline lookup yields CDR1 MGHRA and CDR2 YSYEKL. CDR3 length: 14 residues. CDR3 sequence (DNA): TGCGCCAGCAGCCAATCGGCAGGGATTAATGAGCAGTTCTTC. Translation gives CASSQSAGINEQFF.

This clonotype was seen only a few times. The rearrangement joins TRBV6-5 to TRBJ2-3, with D perhaps TRBD2 (5 bases). The length of the CDR3 is 14 residues. CDR1 is MNHEY and CDR2 is SVGAGI in the germline V gene. V shed 5 bases and J shed 1 base, with 10 bases lying between them. The CDR3 DNA follows: TGTGCCAGCAGTAGAGGAGGACGCACAGATACGCAGTATTTT. Translation gives CASSRGGRTDTQYF.

This clonotype was found many times. The chain is built from TRBV28 and TRBJ2-1; D not certain. V shed 3 bases and J shed 8 bases, with 11 bases lying between them. Germline V lookup: CDR1 MDHEN, CDR2 SYDVKM. The length of the CDR3 is 13 residues. The CDR3: CASSFVESHEQFF. The CDR3 DNA is TGTGCCAGCAGTTTCGTCGAGAGCCATGAGCAGTTCTTC.

The chain uses TRBV7-8 and TRBJ2-2; D is ambiguous. V lost 5 bases, J lost 6 bases, and 19 bases lay in between. The CDR3 is 16 amino acids. Germline V gives CDR1 SGHVS, CDR2 FQNEAQ. CDR3 region: CASSPLIFTASGELFF. CDR3 DNA: TGTGCCAGCAGCCCACTTATCTTTACTGCGTCCGGGGAGCTGTTTTTT.

With regard to this clonotype: An end of the junction differs from the germline gene, which may be a read error. V and J are TRBV14 and TRBJ2-3; the D call may be TRBD1 or TRBD2 (6 bases each). Germline values: CDR1 SGHDN, CDR2 FVKESK. CDR3 length equals 15 residues. In DNA, the CDR3 is TGTGCCAGCAGCCAAGGAGGGGGGCGCACAGATACGCATTATTTT. The encoded protein is CASSQGGGRTDTHYF.

This clonotype was detected ten times or more. In nucleotides, the CDR3 is TGTGCCAGCAGTCTGCCGGACAGGGGGTTCACTGGAAACACCATATATTTT. This sequence encodes CASSLPDRGFTGNTIYF. The chain uses TRBV28 and TRBJ1-3; 10 bases match TRBD1. Germline CDR1 is MDHEN and CDR2 is SYDVKM. CDR3 length: 17 residues. V lost 5 bases, J lost 2 bases, and 9 bases stayed unmatched.

This clonotype was seen repeatedly, ten times or more. The chain employs TRBV6-1 and TRBJ1-5; tentative D call: TRBD1 (5 bases). Germline CDR1 reads MNHNS; CDR2 reads SASEGT. With 2 bases removed from V and 1 base from J, the gap between germline ends came to 18 bases. The CDR3 extends over 18 amino acids. Here the CDR3 DNA reads TGTGCCAGCAGTGAAAGTGTGGGACTTGGGTCGAGCAATCAGCCCCAGCATTTT. It translates to CASSESVGLGSSNQPQHF.

This clonotype was counted ten times or more. This rearrangement joins TRBV4-3 to TRBJ2-1; D gene ambiguous. The CDR3 loop spans 15 amino acids. V lost 4 bases, J lost 0 bases, and 10 bases lay in between. The germline CDR1 and CDR2 sequences are LGHNA and YSLEER. The CDR3 reads CASSPWISSYNEQFF. Written as DNA, the CDR3 is TGCGCCAGCAGCCCCTGGATTAGCTCCTACAATGAGCAGTTCTTC.